This entry concerns a single TCR beta chain. Its antigen is undetermined. 5'RACE with constant-segment primers yielded barcoded, UMI-tagged TCR alpha and TCR beta cDNA libraries. TCRdb independently ran MiXCR on the 5' RACE reads; one entry per CDR3 protein. The sample gives roughly 380,000 distinct CDR3 sequences, 28% of which show up once; about 13% is in the top ten. This specimen belongs to a study of T-cell memory formation after mild COVID-19. Study overall: The TCR clusters were mostly specific to one donor.

Overall study results and limits: Among clones contracting day 15 to 85, CD4/CD8 was balanced, whereas later expanders leaned CD4+.

The TCR originated in an adult woman who had mild COVID-19 (a few samples of this study predate the infection). Cell type and time point are not known. Sequencing input: PBMCs or a T cell subset sorted from them (not recorded which).

The CDR3 DNA follows: TGCGCCAGCAGCCAAGATCAGGGGGCGAATAGGTACGAGCAGTACTTC. Its translation: CASSQDQGANRYEQYF. J is TRBJ2-7 and V is TRBV4-1; 8 positions agree with TRBD1. Looked up from germline, CDR1 is MGHRA and CDR2 is YSYEKL. The CDR3 is 16 amino acids. The V gene end was trimmed by 0 bases and the J gene end by 4 bases; junction bases not matched to a gene: 8.